Listed below are T cell receptor beta chains from one sample, sequenced in a study of blood T cell repertoires in COVID-19. The table came from immunoSEQ multiplex PCR; TCRdb's copy has only in-frame clones and leaves some out. The sample carries about 420,000 clones, 70% to 90% recorded once. Specimen: peripheral blood. Receptor source: a young man with COVID-19, enrolled during active disease. Both conserved end residues are part of each CDR3. D genes are given only for firm matches. The size of a clone is reported for some rows only, either as once, few or many, or as a class for expanded clones.

TRBV19	few	TRBD1	TRBJ2-2	CASSIDHRGYTGELFF	TGTGCCAGTAGTATAGATCACAGGGGTTACACCGGGGAGCTGTTTTTT
TRBV6-4	NA	NA	TRBJ2-2	CASSDSQGGVGELFF	TGTGCCAGCAGTGACTCGCAGGGAGGAGTCGGGGAGCTGTTTTTT
TRBV5-1	NA	TRBD2	TRBJ2-7	CASSLASGSAYEQYF	TGCGCCAGCAGCTTGGCTAGCGGGAGTGCCTACGAGCAGTACTTC
TRBV18	NA	TRBD2	TRBJ2-7	CASSPFGLAGAHEQYF	TGTGCCAGCTCACCATTCGGACTAGCGGGAGCCCACGAGCAGTACTTC
TRBV7-6	NA	TRBD1	TRBJ2-5	CASSLGQGRMETQYF	TGTGCCAGCAGCTTAGGACAGGGGAGAATGGAGACCCAGTACTTC
TRBV2	NA	TRBD1	TRBJ1-1	CASKGQGLLSDTEAFF	TGTGCCAGCAAGGGACAGGGGCTGCTCAGCGACACTGAAGCTTTCTTT
TRBV5-6	NA	TRBD1	TRBJ2-7	CASSWILPGPTRGYEQYF	TGTGCCAGCAGCTGGATATTACCGGGCCCCACCAGGGGGTACGAGCAGTACTTC
TRBV6-5	NA	TRBD2	TRBJ2-7	CATRFLLAGGEQYF	TGTGCCACCAGGTTTCTACTAGCGGGTGGCGAGCAGTACTTC
TRBV24-1	once	TRBD1	TRBJ1-3	CATSDDRGVTIYF	TGTGCCACCAGTGACGACAGGGGAGTCACCATATATTTT
TRBV18	NA	TRBD2	TRBJ2-7	CASSPGTSGTTYEQYF	TGTGCCAGCTCACCTGGGACTAGCGGGACAACCTACGAGCAGTACTTC
TRBV29-1	NA	NA	TRBJ2-3	CSVPETGLGTDTQYF	TGCAGCGTTCCAGAGACGGGTCTGGGCACAGATACGCAGTATTTT
TRBV9	NA	NA	TRBJ2-7	CASSAQAISYEQYF	TGTGCCAGCAGCGCGCAAGCGATCTCCTACGAGCAGTACTTC
TRBV7-9	NA	TRBD2	TRBJ2-7	CASSFAGSGVYEQYF	TGTGCCAGCAGCTTCGCCGGTAGCGGGGTATACGAGCAGTACTTC
TRBV29-1	NA	TRBD2	TRBJ2-7	CSVARQGGDEQYF	TGCAGCGTTGCCCGGCAGGGAGGGGACGAGCAGTACTTC
TRBV27	NA	TRBD1	TRBJ2-7	CASSPYSPGQGIYEQYF	TGTGCCAGCAGTCCATATTCCCCGGGACAGGGGATCTACGAGCAGTACTTC
TRBV5-1	NA	TRBD2	TRBJ2-3	CASSPVAGGGDTQYF	TGCGCCAGCAGCCCGGTAGCGGGCGGGGGAGATACGCAGTATTTT
TRBV19	NA	NA	TRBJ1-5	CASTSGGTGQPQHF	TGTGCCAGTACATCGGGGGGAACTGGTCAGCCCCAGCATTTT
TRBV6-5	NA	NA	TRBJ2-3	CASKEGTTDTQYF	TGTGCCAGCAAGGAGGGGACCACAGATACGCAGTATTTT
TRBV18	NA	TRBD1	TRBJ2-2	CASGDRDTGELFF	TGTGCCAGCGGAGACAGGGACACCGGGGAGCTGTTTTTT
TRBV6-5	NA	NA	TRBJ1-4	CASSYNIGGEKLFF	TGTGCCAGCAGTTACAATATTGGGGGCGAAAAACTGTTTTTT
TRBV3-1/TRBV3-2	NA	NA	TRBJ1-4	CASSQGAGGLFF	TGTGCCAGCAGCCAAGGTGCGGGGGGACTGTTTTTT
TRBV19	NA	NA	TRBJ1-6	CASSTPGDNSPLHF	TGTGCCAGTAGTACCCCGGGAGATAATTCACCCCTCCACTTT
TRBV3-1/TRBV3-2	NA	TRBD2	TRBJ2-7	CASSPWTSGGSYEQYF	TGTGCCAGCAGCCCCTGGACTAGCGGGGGTTCCTACGAGCAGTACTTC
TRBV25-1	NA	TRBD1	TRBJ1-5	CASSPQGAQGQPQHF	TGTGCCAGCAGTCCACAGGGGGCGCAAGGTCAGCCCCAGCATTTT
TRBV13	once	NA	TRBJ2-5	CASSLGQGQYQETQYF	TGTGCCAGCAGCTTAGGTCAGGGACAATACCAAGAGACCCAGTACTTC
TRBV7-2	NA	TRBD2	TRBJ2-1	CASSRSFSGGDNEQFF	TGTGCCAGCAGCCGCTCCTTTAGCGGGGGGGATAATGAGCAGTTCTTC
TRBV5-6	NA	NA	TRBJ1-5	CASSLAGPFSNQPQHF	TGTGCCAGCAGCTTGGCTGGCCCCTTTAGCAATCAGCCCCAGCATTTT
TRBV5-4	NA	TRBD2	TRBJ2-3	CASSSPIAGVVADTQYF	TGTGCCAGCAGCTCCCCGATAGCGGGAGTGGTAGCCGATACGCAGTATTTT
TRBV3-1/TRBV3-2	NA	TRBD2	TRBJ2-2	CASSSLAGPLGELFF	TGTGCCAGCAGTTCCTTAGCGGGACCCTTGGGGGAGCTGTTTTTT
TRBV11-3	NA	NA	TRBJ2-2	CASSLGGSSYTGELFF	TGTGCCAGCAGCCTCGGAGGGAGTTCATACACCGGGGAGCTGTTTTTT
TRBV14	NA	NA	TRBJ1-4	CASSQAGAPTNEKLFF	TGTGCCAGCAGCCAAGCTGGGGCCCCAACTAATGAAAAACTGTTTTTT
TRBV5-1	NA	TRBD2	TRBJ2-2	CASSASAGVDTGELFF	TGCGCCAGCAGCGCCTCAGCGGGAGTGGACACCGGGGAGCTGTTTTTT
TRBV6-4	NA	NA	TRBJ2-5	CASSKRYQETQYF	TGTGCCAGCAGTAAGCGGTACCAAGAGACCCAGTACTTC
TRBV7-6	NA	TRBD1	TRBJ1-6	CASSPTGVNSPLHF	TGTGCCAGCAGCCCAACAGGGGTGAATTCACCCCTCCACTTT
TRBV5-1	NA	TRBD1	TRBJ1-6	CASSLDGTVNSPLHF	TGCGCCAGCAGCTTGGACGGGACAGTTAATTCACCCCTCCACTTT
TRBV9	NA	NA	TRBJ1-1	CASSVVGGRNTEAFF	TGTGCCAGCAGCGTAGTTGGGGGGAGGAACACTGAAGCTTTCTTT
TRBV11-1	NA	TRBD2	TRBJ2-1	CASSPSGGIGNEQFF	TGTGCCAGCAGCCCCTCGGGGGGGATAGGCAATGAGCAGTTCTTC
TRBV11-2	NA	NA	TRBJ2-7	CASSTGRGYEQYF	TGTGCCAGCAGCACCGGCCGGGGCTACGAGCAGTACTTC
TRBV7-8	few	NA	TRBJ1-1	CASSEQPNTEAFF	TGTGCCAGCAGCGAGCAACCGAACACTGAAGCTTTCTTT
TRBV5-4	NA	TRBD1	TRBJ2-7	CASSLVDRDEQYF	TGTGCCAGCAGCTTAGTTGACAGGGACGAGCAGTACTTC
TRBV14	NA	TRBD2	TRBJ2-7	CASSQEASGPSSYEQYF	TGTGCCAGCAGCCAAGAGGCTAGCGGGCCGAGCTCCTACGAGCAGTACTTC
TRBV2	NA	TRBD1	TRBJ1-1	CASVDRGQGEAFF	TGTGCCAGCGTGGACAGGGGGCAGGGTGAAGCTTTCTTT
TRBV11-2	NA	TRBD2	TRBJ2-3	CASSLGLAGVPDTQYF	TGTGCCAGCAGCTTAGGCCTAGCGGGGGTTCCAGATACGCAGTATTTT
TRBV9	NA	NA	TRBJ1-6	CASSVHAFESPLHF	TGTGCCAGCAGCGTACACGCCTTCGAGTCACCCCTCCACTTT
TRBV4-1	NA	NA	TRBJ2-3	CASSQEERGTDTQYF	TGCGCCAGCAGCCAAGAGGAGAGAGGTACAGATACGCAGTATTTT
TRBV5-1	NA	TRBD2	TRBJ2-1	CASSPGGTPTYNEQFF	TGCGCCAGCAGCCCCGGGGGGACTCCTACCTACAATGAGCAGTTCTTC
TRBV29-1	NA	TRBD1	TRBJ1-1	CSVENRGRNTEAFF	TGCAGCGTTGAAAACAGGGGCAGGAACACTGAAGCTTTCTTT
TRBV9	NA	TRBD2	TRBJ2-3	CASSVKRGGPDTQYF	TGTGCCAGCAGCGTAAAGCGGGGGGGCCCTGATACGCAGTATTTT